Below, 9 T cell receptor beta chains from the same sample are listed, as sequenced in a study of identical twins. TCRdb recomputed calls from the 5' RACE reads with MiXCR, one row per CDR3 protein. This sample carries some 710,000 distinct CDR3 sequences, roughly 6.2% of them seen once, and the ten largest clones take 1.5% to 2%. The sequenced sample was naive T cells sorted from blood. The origin of the receptors is a young man in good health.

This clonotype occurred a few times. V and J are TRBV20-1 and TRBJ2-7; D remains ambiguous. The CDR3 is 13 residues long. Germline V gene data show CDR1 as DFQATT and CDR2 as SNEGSKA (reference sequence). CDR3 residues: CSSPERISYEQYF. In DNA, the CDR3 is TGCAGCTCTCCCGAGAGGATTTCGTACGAGCAGTACTTC.

The V gene is TRBV7-2, the J gene TRBJ1-6, with D perhaps matching TRBD1 (5 bases). Trimming cost V 2 bases and J 8 bases, with 16 bases left between them. Germline V lookup: CDR1 SGHTA, CDR2 FQGNSA. This CDR3 comprises 16 residues. CDR3 coding DNA: TGTGCCAGCAGCTTAAGTCTCCCGGGGCCGGATTCACCCCTCCACTTT. Protein product: CASSLSLPGPDSPLHF.

This clonotype has ten or more counts. The CDR3 DNA is TGCAGCGTCGGGGTTGGAGCGGGTGGCTACACCTTC. This codes for CSVGVGAGGYTF. This chain joins TRBV29-1 and TRBJ1-2; no clear D gene. From germline, CDR1 is SQVTM and CDR2 ANQGSEA. V was shortened by 6 bases and J by 7 bases, with 15 bases between the two germline ends. The CDR3 has 12 residues.

This clonotype occurred many times. This chain connects TRBV24-1 to TRBJ2-1; 7 positions agree with TRBD2. Germline CDR1 KGHDR, CDR2 SFDVKD. V trimming: 1 base; J trimming: 7 bases; junction bases outside the gene matches: 6. The CDR3 runs 15 residues. Written as DNA, the CDR3 is TGTGCCACCAGTGATTTAATGCGGGAGAGTAATGAGCAGTTCTTC. Amino acid sequence: CATSDLMRESNEQFF.

This clonotype was seen only a few times. This chain uses TRBV27 with TRBJ1-6; D ambiguous. The V end was cut by 5 bases, the J end by 0 bases, with 8 bases between. Germline CDR1 reads MNHEY; CDR2 reads SMNVEV (reference sequence). The CDR3 runs 15 residues. The DNA for the CDR3 is TGTGCCAGCAGTGGCGGGAGCTCCTATAATTCACCCCTCCACTTT. It encodes CASSGGSSYNSPLHF.

This clonotype was seen ten or more times. This chain connects TRBV7-8 to TRBJ2-1, with TRBD2 as a possible D gene (5 bases). The germline CDR1 and CDR2 sequences are SGHVS and FQNEAQ. CDR3 length: 15 amino acids. With 5 bases removed from V and 1 base from J, the gap between germline ends came to 12 bases. The CDR3 sequence: CASSPSPGSYNEQFF. As DNA, the CDR3 is TGTGCCAGCAGCCCAAGTCCGGGGTCCTACAATGAGCAGTTCTTC. Using reference TRBV7-8 and TRBJ2-1 for the parts outside the CDR3, the full variable domain is GAGVSQSPRYKVAKRGQDVALRCDPISGHVSLFWYQQALGQGPEFLTYFQNEAQLDKSGLPSDRFFAERPEGSVSTLKIQRTQQEDSAVYLCASSPSPGSYNEQFFGPGTRLTVL.

The chain recombines TRBV3-1 with TRBJ1-6; D is undetermined. CDR1 and CDR2 (germline): LGHDT, YNNKEL (reference sequence). The CDR3 is 13 residues long. The germline V and J ends were trimmed by 2 bases and 7 bases, with 6 bases remaining between them. This CDR3 reads CASSQSRNSPLHF. The CDR3 nucleotides read TGTGCCAGCAGCCAATCCCGAAATTCACCCCTCCACTTT.

This clonotype appeared a few times. This chain connects TRBV7-3 to TRBJ2-2, with 8 bases matching TRBD1. The CDR3 is made up of 16 amino acids. J was trimmed by 5 bases and V by 5 bases; bases with no gene match: 10. Germline loops: CDR1 SGHTA, CDR2 FQGTGA. CDR3 DNA sequence: TGTGCCAGCAGCCCCGGACAGGGATTGTGGACCGGGGAGCTGTTTTTT. Amino acids: CASSPGQGLWTGELFF.

This clonotype was detected only a few times. The rearrangement links TRBV20-1 to TRBJ1-5; no clear D. Germline loops: CDR1 DFQATT, CDR2 SNEGSKA (reference sequence). The CDR3 has 14 amino acids. V lost 5 bases and J lost 4, with 15 bases in between. CDR3 DNA: TGCAGTGCTCACCTGGGCGGCAATAATCAGCCCCAGCATTTT. It codes for CSAHLGGNNQPQHF.